A selection of T cell receptor beta chains follows, all from one sample in a study of T-cell memory formation after mild COVID-19. Via MiXCR, TCRdb re-called the 5' RACE reads, giving one row per CDR3 protein. Of 80,000 to 90,000 distinct CDR3 sequences in the sample, around a quarter were seen once. Material: PBMCs or a T cell subset sorted from them (not recorded which). The origin of the receptors is a man between 18 and 29 years old who had mild COVID-19 (a few samples of this study predate the infection). Cell type and time point are not known. Each CDR3 is given with its conserved first and last residue. A D gene is named only where the DNA matches it firmly. Only some rows state a clone size, as once, few, many or a class for expanded clones.

-	TRBV7-2	TRBJ1-1	TRBD1	CASSQDRAAMNTEAFF	TGTGCCAGCAGCCAGGACAGGGCCGCTATGAACACTGAAGCTTTCTTT
few	TRBV6-2/TRBV6-3	TRBJ2-4	TRBD1	CASSPVDRVVKNIQYF	TGTGCCAGCAGTCCCGTAGACAGGGTGGTCAAAAACATTCAGTACTTC
-	TRBV12-3/TRBV12-4	TRBJ1-4	-	CASSLYGGPNEKLFF	TGTGCCAGCAGTTTATATGGCGGTCCTAATGAAAAACTGTTTTTT
-	TRBV5-1	TRBJ2-5	-	CASSFTGLETQYF	TGCGCCAGCAGCTTTACGGGGTTGGAGACCCAGTACTTC
few	TRBV11-2	TRBJ2-3	TRBD2	CASSTWDDSGGSDTQYF	TGTGCCAGCAGTACCTGGGATGATAGCGGGGGGTCAGATACGCAGTATTTT
few	TRBV4-1	TRBJ2-7	-	CASSQVAGAGYEQYF	TGCGCCAGCAGCCAAGTCGCAGGGGCGGGCTACGAGCAGTACTTC
-	TRBV6-5	TRBJ2-3	-	CASRTRRTTFTDTQYF	TGTGCCAGCAGAACGAGACGGACCACCTTCACAGATACGCAGTATTTT
-	TRBV4-3	TRBJ2-2	-	CASSQRAAGQFGTGELFF	TGCGCCAGCAGCCAGCGGGCGGCGGGACAGTTTGGCACCGGGGAGCTGTTTTTT
few	TRBV30	TRBJ1-2	-	CAWSGTGNRFGYTF	TGTGCCTGGAGCGGAACAGGGAACCGGTTTGGCTACACCTTC
-	TRBV4-2	TRBJ2-2	-	CASSQGAFTGELFF	TGTGCCAGCAGCCAAGGGGCCTTTACCGGGGAGCTGTTTTTT
few	TRBV20-1	TRBJ2-7	TRBD2	CSASPLSSGDPYEQYF	TGCAGTGCTAGCCCCCTTTCTAGCGGGGACCCCTACGAGCAGTACTTC
-	TRBV20-1	TRBJ2-1	-	CSARVAYNEQFF	TGCAGTGCTAGAGTTGCATACAATGAGCAGTTCTTC
-	TRBV7-9	TRBJ1-2	-	CASSPSGADGYTF	TGTGCCAGCAGCCCCTCCGGGGCGGATGGCTACACCTTC
-	TRBV5-5	TRBJ2-5	-	CASSSPQGRRETQYF	TGTGCCAGCAGCTCACCGCAGGGGCGGCGAGAGACCCAGTACTTC
-	TRBV12-3/TRBV12-4	TRBJ2-1	TRBD1	CASSRRDRSSYNEQFF	TGTGCCAGCAGCCGTCGGGACAGGAGCTCCTACAATGAGCAGTTCTTC
-	TRBV7-8	TRBJ2-1	-	CASSLSTRGFDNEQFF	TGTGCCAGCAGCTTAAGCACGAGGGGGTTCGACAATGAGCAGTTCTTC
-	TRBV7-9	TRBJ1-1	-	CASSLARAYTEAFF	TGTGCCAGCAGCTTAGCGCGGGCCTACACTGAAGCTTTCTTT
-	TRBV15	TRBJ1-2	-	CATSRWELIAEYGYTF	TGTGCCACCAGCAGATGGGAGCTAATCGCCGAGTATGGCTACACCTTC
many	TRBV7-9	TRBJ2-3	-	CASSMDPTDTQYF	TGTGCCAGCAGCATGGACCCCACAGATACGCAGTATTTT
-	TRBV12-3/TRBV12-4	TRBJ2-2	-	CASSLLPGTGELFF	TGTGCCAGCAGTTTACTCCCAGGAACCGGGGAGCTGTTTTTT
-	TRBV5-4	TRBJ1-2	-	CASSSRDLNYGYTF	TGTGCCAGCAGCTCCCGGGACCTTAACTATGGCTACACCTTC
few	TRBV20-1	TRBJ2-7	TRBD1	CSASSGQDSYEQYF	TGCAGTGCTAGCTCGGGACAGGATTCCTACGAGCAGTACTTC
few	TRBV4-3	TRBJ2-1	-	CASSQGDGNEQFF	TGCGCCAGCAGCCAAGGAGACGGTAATGAGCAGTTCTTC
few	TRBV7-8	TRBJ2-3	-	CASSLRASLGTDTQYF	TGTGCCAGCAGCTTAAGGGCTAGCCTGGGCACAGATACGCAGTATTTT
few	TRBV7-9	TRBJ1-2	TRBD1	CASREQGAPNYGYTF	TGTGCCAGCAGGGAGCAGGGGGCGCCCAACTATGGCTACACCTTC
few	TRBV5-6	TRBJ1-1	-	CASSLRFFGVSFF	TGTGCCAGCAGCTTACGGTTCTTCGGGGTCTCTTTCTTT
-	TRBV24-1	TRBJ1-5	TRBD1	CATSEPPDRDQPQHF	TGTGCCACCAGTGAGCCACCCGACAGGGATCAGCCCCAGCATTTT
-	TRBV29-1	TRBJ2-1	-	CSVVVRGRREQFF	TGCAGCGTTGTGGTCCGAGGGCGGCGTGAGCAGTTCTTC
-	TRBV6-6	TRBJ1-5	-	CASTYGDVGNQPQHF	TGTGCCAGCACCTACGGGGACGTTGGCAATCAGCCCCAGCATTTT
few	TRBV5-6	TRBJ2-1	-	CASSLSLVGSYNEQFF	TGTGCCAGCAGCTTATCTCTGGTCGGATCCTACAATGAGCAGTTCTTC
few	TRBV29-1	TRBJ2-7	-	CSVLDSSYEQYF	TGCAGCGTTCTGGACAGCTCCTACGAGCAGTACTTC
-	TRBV6-5	TRBJ2-5	TRBD2	CASNPGLQETQYF	TGTGCCAGCAATCCGGGACTACAAGAGACCCAGTACTTC
-	TRBV7-9	TRBJ2-3	TRBD2	CATSTSGSTDTQYF	TGTGCCACTTCGACTAGCGGCAGCACAGATACGCAGTATTTT
few	TRBV6-5	TRBJ1-1	-	CASSYGTGRGTEAFF	TGTGCCAGCAGTTACGGCACAGGGCGGGGGACTGAAGCTTTCTTT
few	TRBV6-4	TRBJ2-1	-	CATRAFSSYNEQFF	TGTGCCACCCGAGCCTTCAGCTCCTACAATGAGCAGTTCTTC
-	TRBV27	TRBJ2-2	-	CASSSNSPNTGELFF	TGTGCCAGCAGTTCAAACAGTCCGAACACCGGGGAGCTGTTTTTT
-	TRBV29-1	TRBJ2-3	-	CSVAPSDTQYF	TGCAGCGTGGCACCCTCAGATACGCAGTATTTT
-	TRBV9	TRBJ2-2	-	CASSVRNSNTGELFF	TGTGCCAGCAGCGTTCGCAATTCGAACACCGGGGAGCTGTTTTTT
-	TRBV30	TRBJ2-3	-	CAWSGTVWGTDTQYF	TGTGCCTGGAGTGGAACAGTCTGGGGCACAGATACGCAGTATTTT
-	TRBV28	TRBJ2-3	TRBD2	CASSLARGTSEDTQYF	TGTGCCAGCAGTTTGGCCCGCGGGACTAGTGAAGATACGCAGTATTTT
-	TRBV4-3	TRBJ2-5	-	CASSQDGAGRETQYF	TGCGCCAGCAGCCAAGATGGGGCAGGACGAGAGACCCAGTACTTC
-	TRBV7-9	TRBJ2-3	-	CASSLAWGKNRNTQYF	TGTGCCAGCAGCTTAGCCTGGGGAAAGAACCGGAATACGCAGTATTTT
-	TRBV7-7	TRBJ2-3	-	CASSAGVRGTDTQYF	TGTGCCAGCAGCGCAGGGGTGAGGGGTACAGATACGCAGTATTTT
few	TRBV4-1	TRBJ2-5	-	CASSQELGSGETQYF	TGCGCCAGCAGCCAAGAATTGGGCAGCGGGGAGACCCAGTACTTC
few	TRBV7-8	TRBJ2-5	-	CASSFRPQQETQYF	TGTGCCAGCAGCTTTAGACCTCAACAAGAGACCCAGTACTTC
-	TRBV11-2	TRBJ2-5	TRBD1	CASSLRTGETQYF	TGTGCCAGCAGCTTAAGGACAGGGGAGACCCAGTACTTC
-	TRBV6-2/TRBV6-3	TRBJ1-5	-	CASSLGGKGNQPQHF	TGTGCCAGCAGCCTCGGAGGGAAAGGCAATCAGCCCCAGCATTTT
-	TRBV12-3/TRBV12-4	TRBJ2-1	TRBD2	CASSLRGGASNEQFF	TGTGCCAGCAGTTTACGCGGGGGGGCGAGTAATGAGCAGTTCTTC
-	TRBV6-1	TRBJ1-5	-	CASSRPYSNQPQHF	TGTGCCAGCAGCCGGCCTTATAGCAATCAGCCCCAGCATTTT
few	TRBV7-9	TRBJ2-3	-	CASSSGATDTQYF	TGTGCCAGCAGCTCGGGAGCCACAGATACGCAGTATTTT
-	TRBV7-9	TRBJ2-5	TRBD2	CASSLLAGGPPETQYF	TGTGCCAGCAGCTTACTAGCGGGGGGGCCTCCAGAGACCCAGTACTTC
-	TRBV27	TRBJ2-5	TRBD2	CASSLLAGGQETQYF	TGTGCCAGCAGTTTACTAGCGGGGGGCCAAGAGACCCAGTACTTC
-	TRBV5-1	TRBJ2-7	-	CASSGSGSLLYEQYF	TGCGCCAGCAGCGGCTCCGGGAGCCTCCTCTACGAGCAGTACTTC
few	TRBV6-2/TRBV6-3	TRBJ2-2	-	CASSRGNTGELFF	TGTGCCAGCAGCCGGGGGAACACCGGGGAGCTGTTTTTT